This TCR beta chain was profiled in a study of T cell changes during pregnancy in multiple sclerosis. The CDR3 covers 14 residues. The V end was cut by 9 bases, the J end by 0 bases, with 14 bases between. Germline V lookup: CDR1 SNHLY, CDR2 FYNNEI. Data came from immunoSEQ multiplex PCR; TCRdb stores just in-frame clones and leaves some out. Here the sample spans under 70,000 clones, around 92% being singletons. V gene TRBV2 combines with J gene TRBJ1-1, with TRBD1 as a possible D gene (5 bases). The source material was peripheral blood, sampled after pregnancy. The sequence was obtained from a female donor in good health, enrolled as a control in a pregnancy study. The CDR3 bases are TGTGCCAGTGTTCCAGGGTCTTTGAACACTGAAGCTTTCTTT. Its protein is CASVPGSLNTEAFF.